This T cell receptor (beta chain) appears in the sequencing data of a study of post-analysis software for immune sequencing data. Study at large: Some patients lacked subtype; others had relapsing-remitting, secondary progressive or progressive-relapsing disease. Study results and limitations: When compared against controls, multiple sclerosis patients showed significantly lower normalized Chao1 diversity. About 5 TRBV segments occurring more often in patients than controls included TRBV5-6, TRBV5-1 and TRBV20-1. Samples from a shared batch, those prepared together, strongly co-clustered by F measure.

Notes on this clonotype: Antigen specificity is unknown. The junction departs from germline at one end; a sequencing error may be responsible.

Unique molecular identifiers were present in the TCR beta cDNA libraries. TCRdb re-called the PCR reads through MiXCR, storing one row per CDR3 protein. The repertoire holds about 400,000 distinct CDR3 sequences, with 30% to 45% as singletons. The CDR3 spans 17 residues. Germline CDR1 is LGHNA and CDR2 is YSLEER. The TCR originated in a girl aged 5 to 17 with multiple sclerosis. V is TRBV4-3 and J is TRBJ2-3; D might be TRBD2 (6 bases). Sample: blood. CDR3 bases: TGCGCCGGCAGCCAAGATTATAGGGCGGGGTACACAGATACGCAGTATTTT. This sequence encodes CAGSQDYRAGYTDTQYF.